The source of this T cell receptor (beta chain) is a study of beta chain features in type 1 diabetes. The investigators reverse transcribed all of the isolated RNA, so they sequenced expressed TCRB transcripts. The data were produced by immunoSEQ multiplex PCR, yet TCRdb's version contains in-frame clones alone and is incomplete. This repertoire shows around 500,000 clones, roughly an eighth found once; its top ten account for around 0.05%. Trimming removed 0 bases at V and 7 bases at J, with 13 bases between. The CDR3 totals 14 residues. The germline V gene has CDR1 SGDLS and CDR2 YYNGEE. Purity (above 95%) was reached by all sorted populations.

Sample: naive CD4+ T cells from blood. This sequence joins TRBV9 and TRBJ2-5; D remains unclear. The sequence was obtained from a woman aged 18-30 years in good health. This CDR3 is CASSVEAGLRTQYF. CDR3 in DNA: TGTGCCAGCAGCGTAGAGGCAGGCCTGCGGACCCAGTACTTC.